Following are 19 T cell receptor beta chains from one sample sequenced in a study of spatial heterogeneity in lung cancer. Time point of the sample: sample taken at primary tumor resection. The input material, whole RNA from tumor, nontumor lung or frozen PBMC, was sequenced unsorted. TCRdb processed the 5' RACE reads anew with MiXCR; each CDR3 protein has one entry. The data contain about 11,000 distinct CDR3 sequences, approximately 3.8% of them singletons. Sequences were derived from normal lung tissue next to the tumor, sampled at surgery. The receptors derive from a male donor with early-stage non-small cell lung cancer.

This clonotype was counted ten times or more. V usage is TRBV25-1 and J usage is TRBJ1-1; D not resolved. The germline V gene has CDR1 MGHDK and CDR2 SYGVNS. CDR3 length: 11 amino acids. Trimming shortened V by 6 bases and J by 10 bases, and 12 bases separated the two germline ends. The CDR3, as DNA: TGTGCCAGCAGGGACTGGCGGGGAGCTTTCTTT. It encodes CASRDWRGAFF. The full variable domain, completed using reference TRBV25-1 and TRBJ1-1, is EADIYQTPRYLVIGTGKKITLECSQTMGHDKMYWYQQDPGMELHLIHYSYGVNSTEKGDLSSESTVSRIRTEHFPLTLESARPSHTSQYLCASRDWRGAFFGQGTRLTVV.

This clonotype was detected many times. This sequence joins TRBV12-3 or TRBV12-4 and TRBJ1-5; 8 bases map to TRBD1. CDR3 length equals 17 residues. Trimming took 6 bases from V and 0 from J; bases not matched to a gene: 10. The CDR3 region is CASRPRDRTDSNQPQHF. The CDR3 DNA reads as TGTGCCAGCAGACCCAGGGACAGGACGGATAGCAATCAGCCCCAGCATTTT.

This clonotype ranks as medium-sized (0.01 to 0.1%). The chain has TRBV7-6 and TRBJ2-2; TRBD2 agrees at 8 bases. This CDR3 region has 16 residues. Germline loops: CDR1 SGHVS, CDR2 FNYEAQ. Trimming removed 1 base from V and 5 bases from J; junction bases left unmatched: 6. CDR3 nucleotides: TGTGCCAGCAGCTTAGTCGCGGGAGGACGGACCGGGGAGCTGTTTTTT. Amino acids: CASSLVAGGRTGELFF.

This clonotype was observed at least ten times. The V call is TRBV10-3, the J call TRBJ1-5; TRBD1 matches at 10 bases. Germline CDR1 is ENHRY and CDR2 is SYGVKD. The CDR3 sequence is 14 residues long. V lost 4 bases, J lost 10 bases, and 7 bases stayed unmatched. DNA for the CDR3: TGTGCCATCAGTGGAGCGACAGGGGGCGCACCCCAGCATTTT. Translated: CAISGATGGAPQHF.

This clonotype was seen many times. The J gene is TRBJ2-7, the V gene TRBV12-3 or TRBV12-4, with 9 bases lining up with TRBD1. V lost 3 bases, J lost 3 bases, and 6 bases stayed unmatched. The CDR3 totals 15 residues. As DNA, the CDR3 is TGTGCCAGCAGTTTCACAGGGGGCAACGGCTACGAGCAGTACTTC. Protein sequence: CASSFTGGNGYEQYF.

This clonotype was seen a few times. This chain connects TRBV7-3 to TRBJ2-7, with D possibly being TRBD1 (5 bases). This CDR3 comprises 13 residues. CDR1 is SGHTA, CDR2 FQGTGA, per germline. The ends were cut back, 4 bases at V and 4 bases at J, with 11 bases in the middle. CDR3 DNA sequence: TGTGCCAGCAGCTGGCAAAAGGGGTACGAGCAGTACTTC. Translation gives CASSWQKGYEQYF.

This clonotype is medium-sized. V usage is TRBV18 and J usage is TRBJ2-7; the D gene could be TRBD1 or TRBD2 (6 bases each). The ends were cut back, 6 bases at V and 3 bases at J, with 9 bases in the middle. This CDR3 region has 12 residues. CDR1 and CDR2 (germline): KGHSH, LQKENI. The CDR3 is CASSGGHYEQYF. The CDR3 DNA reads as TGTGCCAGCTCGGGGGGCCACTACGAGCAGTACTTC.

This clonotype was seen repeatedly, ten times or more. V and J are TRBV12-3 or TRBV12-4 and TRBJ2-2; D might be TRBD1 or TRBD2, each matching 6 bases. V was shortened by 7 bases and J by 1 base, with 19 bases between the two germline ends. The CDR3 length is 17 residues. In DNA, the CDR3 is TGTGCCAGCACCCTTGGAGGGGGAAAGGGGAACACCGGGGAGCTGTTTTTT. Amino acid sequence: CASTLGGGKGNTGELFF.

This clonotype was counted many times. V usage is TRBV10-3 and J usage is TRBJ2-5; D possibly corresponds to TRBD2 (5 bases). V gave up 3 bases and J gave up 2 bases, with 10 bases separating them. CDR1 and CDR2 (germline): ENHRY, SYGVKD. This CDR3 contains 14 residues. This CDR3 is CAISDRGLQETQYF. Written as DNA, the CDR3 is TGTGCCATCAGTGACAGAGGGCTACAAGAGACCCAGTACTTC.

This clonotype appeared many times. The rearrangement uses TRBV29-1 and TRBJ1-4; D is undetermined. The CDR3 runs to 14 residues. CDR1 is SQVTM, CDR2 ANQGSEA, per germline. V was clipped by 6 bases and J by 5 bases, with 16 bases between them. This chain's CDR3 is CSVKGSGVNEKLFF. The CDR3 coding sequence is TGCAGCGTCAAAGGTTCTGGGGTAAATGAAAAACTGTTTTTT.

There are a few counts of this clonotype. V usage is TRBV7-9 and J usage is TRBJ1-3; D may be TRBD1 (5 bases). Germline CDR1 reads SEHNR; CDR2 reads FQNEAQ (reference sequence). The CDR3 totals 15 residues. V lost 1 base and J lost 3, with 10 bases in between. This CDR3 is CASSLGWDGGNTIYF. CDR3 bases: TGTGCCAGCAGCTTAGGCTGGGACGGTGGAAACACCATATATTTT.

This clonotype came up many times. This rearrangement joins TRBV4-1 to TRBJ2-7, with 7 bases that match TRBD1. The CDR3 consists of 17 residues. Germline V CDR1 and CDR2: MGHRA, YSYEKL. J gave up 4 bases and V 1 base, and 13 bases lay outside the gene matches. The CDR3: CASSQGGQSLGLYEQYF. The CDR3 DNA reads TGCGCCAGCAGCCAAGGGGGACAGAGCCTCGGGTTGTACGAGCAGTACTTC.

By its share, this clonotype is medium-sized. V gene TRBV7-9 combines with J gene TRBJ1-5, with unresolved D. The germline V gene has CDR1 SEHNR and CDR2 FQNEAQ (reference sequence). Deletions cut 1 base from V and 7 bases from J, with 8 bases between. CDR3 length: 13 residues. The CDR3, as DNA: TGTGCCAGCAGCTTAGGGTACATGCAGCCCCAGCATTTT. Translation gives CASSLGYMQPQHF.

This clonotype is medium-sized within its sample. This chain links TRBV18 with TRBJ2-7, with D perhaps assigned TRBD1 or TRBD2 (5 bases each). This CDR3 spans 11 amino acids. Per the germline V gene, CDR1 is KGHSH and CDR2 is LQKENI. Trimming stripped 4 bases from V and 6 bases from J, with 7 bases between. In DNA form, the CDR3 reads TGTGCCAGCTCACAGGGGACCGAGCAGTACTTC. This codes for CASSQGTEQYF. The full variable domain, rest sourced from reference TRBV18 and TRBJ2-7, is NAGVMQNPRHLVRRRGQEARLRCSPMKGHSHVYWYRQLPEEGLKFMVYLQKENIIDESGMPKERFSAEFPKEGPSILRIQQVVRGDSAAYFCASSQGTEQYFGPGTRLTVT.

The chain employs TRBV20-1 and TRBJ2-6; 8 bases fit TRBD1. Germline CDR1 DFQATT, CDR2 SNEGSKA (reference sequence). This CDR3 contains 16 residues. J was trimmed by 0 bases and V by 6 bases; bases with no gene match: 7. The CDR3 loop reads CSARGQESSGANVLTF. The CDR3 coding sequence is TGCAGTGCCAGGGGACAGGAGAGCTCTGGGGCCAACGTCCTGACTTTC.

This clonotype was recorded at least ten times. This chain connects TRBV7-2 to TRBJ2-1; D not certain. This CDR3 comprises 13 residues. Trimming stripped 3 bases from V and 7 bases from J, with 10 bases between. CDR1 is SGHTA and CDR2 is FQGNSA in the germline V gene. CDR3 in DNA: TGTGCCAGCAGCTTTGATCCTAAGAATGAGCAGTTCTTC. Amino acid sequence: CASSFDPKNEQFF.

This clonotype was seen repeatedly, ten times or more. The chain couples TRBV7-9 to TRBJ1-1, with D tentatively TRBD1 (6 bases). Germline V gives CDR1 SEHNR, CDR2 FQNEAQ (reference sequence). Trimming shortened V by 6 bases and J by 0 bases, and 11 bases separated the two germline ends. The CDR3 consists of 14 residues. The CDR3: CASRGGAVNTEAFF. The CDR3 DNA follows: TGTGCCAGCAGGGGGGGCGCGGTGAACACTGAAGCTTTCTTT.

At least ten counts were recorded for this clonotype. This chain joins TRBV7-2 and TRBJ2-1; 10 nucleotides line up with TRBD2. Germline loops: CDR1 SGHTA, CDR2 FQGNSA. The junction had 17 bases not matched to a gene; V was cut back by 4 bases and J by 5 bases. The CDR3 totals 19 residues. The CDR3 reads CASSSQTIVLAGTNNEQFF. CDR3 DNA: TGTGCCAGCAGCTCGCAAACCATTGTACTAGCGGGGACTAACAATGAGCAGTTCTTC.

This clonotype was found many times. V is TRBV28 and J is TRBJ2-7, with D perhaps TRBD2 (5 bases). CDR3 length: 13 amino acids. The germline gives CDR1 MDHEN, CDR2 SYDVKM. Trimming took 7 bases from V and 6 from J, leaving 16 bases between them. CDR3 sequence: CASTGIPRSEQYF. CDR3 bases: TGTGCCAGCACCGGGATCCCCCGGAGCGAGCAGTACTTC.